This T cell receptor beta chain was captured by sequencing in a study of T cell repertoires in cytomegalovirus infection. Study results and limitations: Public TCR beta family frequency separated CMV-and-HLA carriers, including in an independent cohort.

Trimming took 5 bases from V and 6 from J; bases not matched to a gene: 7. The CDR3 consists of 15 residues. The V gene's germline CDR1 is LGHDT and CDR2 YNNKEL (reference sequence). From the reads, TCRdb called clonotypes with MiXCR, one entry per CDR3 protein. Among roughly 990,000 distinct CDR3 sequences, under 40% were seen once, and the ten largest hold over 10%. This clonotype was seen a few times. Its target is not known. The chain couples TRBV3-1 to TRBJ2-1, with 10 bases fitting TRBD2. Sample: cultured CD8+ T cells from PBMCs, taken from culture after CMV antigen stimulation. The TCR was taken from a human donor in good health (CMV status not recorded). Some clones in this sample may be carry-over from other donors' samples. CDR3 sequence: CASSELAGAPNEQFF. CDR3 in DNA: TGTGCCAGCAGCGAGCTAGCGGGGGCTCCCAATGAGCAGTTCTTC.